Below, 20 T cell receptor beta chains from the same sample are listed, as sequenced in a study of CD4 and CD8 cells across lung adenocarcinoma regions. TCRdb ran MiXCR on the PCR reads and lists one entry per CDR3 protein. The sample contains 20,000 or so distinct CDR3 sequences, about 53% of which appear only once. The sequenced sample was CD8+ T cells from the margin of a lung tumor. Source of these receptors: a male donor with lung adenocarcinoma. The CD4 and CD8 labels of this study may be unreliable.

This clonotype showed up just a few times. CDR3 region: CATTAGGGETQYF. The CDR3 DNA reads as TGTGCCACTACAGCAGGGGGGGGAGAGACCCAGTACTTC. The chain is built from TRBV6-1 and TRBJ2-5; D possibly uses TRBD1 or TRBD2 (7 bases each). The CDR3 is 13 amino acids. CDR1 and CDR2 (germline): MNHNS, SASEGT. V shed 10 bases and J shed 4 bases, with 16 bases lying between them.

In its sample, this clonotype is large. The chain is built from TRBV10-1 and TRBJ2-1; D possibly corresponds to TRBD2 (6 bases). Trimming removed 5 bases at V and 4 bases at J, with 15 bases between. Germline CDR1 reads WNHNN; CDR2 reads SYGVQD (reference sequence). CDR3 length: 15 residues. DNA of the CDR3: TGCGCCAGCAGTTTGTCCGGGAGACCGTACAATGAGCAGTTCTTC. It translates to CASSLSGRPYNEQFF.

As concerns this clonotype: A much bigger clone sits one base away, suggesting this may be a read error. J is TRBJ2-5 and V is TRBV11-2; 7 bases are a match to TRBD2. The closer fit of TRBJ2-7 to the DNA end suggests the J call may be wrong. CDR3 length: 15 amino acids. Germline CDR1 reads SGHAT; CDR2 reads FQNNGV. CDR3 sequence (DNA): TGTGCCAGCAGCCTCGGACTAGTGGGCGCCTACGAGCAGTACTTC. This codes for CASSLGLVGAYEQYF.

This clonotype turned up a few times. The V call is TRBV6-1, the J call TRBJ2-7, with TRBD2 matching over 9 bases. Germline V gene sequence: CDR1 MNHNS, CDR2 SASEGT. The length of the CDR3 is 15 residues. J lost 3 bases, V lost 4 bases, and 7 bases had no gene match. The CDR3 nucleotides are TGTGCCAGCAGTGGCCGCGGGACTAGCTTCTACGAGCAGTACTTC. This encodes CASSGRGTSFYEQYF.

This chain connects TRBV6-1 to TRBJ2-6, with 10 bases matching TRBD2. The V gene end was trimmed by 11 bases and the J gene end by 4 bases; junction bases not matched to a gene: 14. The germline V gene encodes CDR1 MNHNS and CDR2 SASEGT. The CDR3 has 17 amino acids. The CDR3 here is CAGGEAGGAGGANVLTF. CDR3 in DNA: TGTGCCGGCGGTGAAGCGGGGGGGGCGGGGGGGGCCAACGTCCTGACTTTC.

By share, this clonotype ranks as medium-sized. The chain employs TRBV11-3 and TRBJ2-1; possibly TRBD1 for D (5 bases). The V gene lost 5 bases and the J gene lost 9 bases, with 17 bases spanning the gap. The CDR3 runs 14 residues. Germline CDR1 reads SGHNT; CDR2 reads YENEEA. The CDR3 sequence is CASSLAPGNVEQFF. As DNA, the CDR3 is TGTGCCAGCAGCCTGGCCCCAGGGAATGTTGAGCAGTTCTTC.

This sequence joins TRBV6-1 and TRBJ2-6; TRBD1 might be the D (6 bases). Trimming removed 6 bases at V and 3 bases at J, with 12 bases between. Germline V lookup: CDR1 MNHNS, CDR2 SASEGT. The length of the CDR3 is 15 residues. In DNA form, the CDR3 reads TGTGCCAGCAGCTCAGGGGTCGGTGGGGCCAACGTCCTGACTTTC. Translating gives CASSSGVGGANVLTF.

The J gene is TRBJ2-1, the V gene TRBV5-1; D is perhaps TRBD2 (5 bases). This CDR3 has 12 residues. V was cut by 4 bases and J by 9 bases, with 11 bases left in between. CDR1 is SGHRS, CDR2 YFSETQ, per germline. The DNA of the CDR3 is TGCGCCAGCAGCCCCATGGGGAGTGAGCAGTTCTTC. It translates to CASSPMGSEQFF.

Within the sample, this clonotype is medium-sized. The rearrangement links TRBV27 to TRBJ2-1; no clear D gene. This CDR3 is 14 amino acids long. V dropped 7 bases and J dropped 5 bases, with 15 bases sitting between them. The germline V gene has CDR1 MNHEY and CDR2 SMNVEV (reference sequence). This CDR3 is CASIHLWGNNEQFF. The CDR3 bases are TGTGCCAGCATCCATCTCTGGGGAAACAATGAGCAGTTCTTC.

The CDR3 nucleotides read TGTGCGGGGAGTGGGGCACGGCAACAACAGATTCAGTACTTC. This encodes CAGSGARQQQIQYF. The gene calls are TRBV10-3 and TRBJ2-4; D possibly uses TRBD1 or TRBD2 (5 bases each). The CDR3 extends over 14 amino acids. Germline assignment: CDR1 ENHRY and CDR2 SYGVKD.

CDR3 protein: CASRRTSGGRTDTQYF. The CDR3 region has the DNA TGTGCCAGCAGACGTACTAGCGGGGGAAGAACAGATACGCAGTATTTT. The gene calls are TRBV7-8 and TRBJ2-3; the match to TRBD2 covers 11 bases. Germline assignment: CDR1 SGHVS and CDR2 FQNEAQ. V was pared by 6 bases and J by 3 bases, with 8 bases of the junction left unmatched. There are 16 residues in the CDR3.

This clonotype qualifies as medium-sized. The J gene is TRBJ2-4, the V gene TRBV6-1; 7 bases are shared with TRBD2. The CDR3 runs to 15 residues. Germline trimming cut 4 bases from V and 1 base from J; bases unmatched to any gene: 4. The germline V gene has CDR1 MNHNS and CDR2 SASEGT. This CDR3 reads CASSGVAGAKNIQYF. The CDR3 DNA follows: TGTGCCAGCAGTGGTGTAGCGGGCGCCAAAAACATTCAGTACTTC.

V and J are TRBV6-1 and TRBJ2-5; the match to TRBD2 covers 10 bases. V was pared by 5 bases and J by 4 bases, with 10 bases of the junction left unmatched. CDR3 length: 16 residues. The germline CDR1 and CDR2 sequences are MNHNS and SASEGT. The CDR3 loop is CASSPQLAGDGETQYF. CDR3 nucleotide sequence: TGTGCCAGCAGTCCCCAGCTAGCGGGAGACGGAGAGACCCAGTACTTC.

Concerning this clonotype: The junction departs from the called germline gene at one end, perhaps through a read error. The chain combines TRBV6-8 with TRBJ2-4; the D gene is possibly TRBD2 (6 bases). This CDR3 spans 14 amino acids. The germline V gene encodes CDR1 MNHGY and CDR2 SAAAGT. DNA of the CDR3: TGTGGCGTCACGGAAGTGGGAGGCAAAAACATGCAGTACTTC. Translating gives CGVTEVGGKNMQYF.

The DNA for the CDR3 is TGTGCCAGCAGTTTATATCCGGGTGTCTCTGAAGCTTTCTTT. Amino acid sequence: CASSLYPGVSEAFF. This chain links TRBV27 with TRBJ1-1; D not resolved. This CDR3 has 14 residues. The V gene's germline CDR1 is MNHEY and CDR2 SMNVEV (reference sequence). Trimming left V 1 base short and J 6 bases short, with 12 bases between.

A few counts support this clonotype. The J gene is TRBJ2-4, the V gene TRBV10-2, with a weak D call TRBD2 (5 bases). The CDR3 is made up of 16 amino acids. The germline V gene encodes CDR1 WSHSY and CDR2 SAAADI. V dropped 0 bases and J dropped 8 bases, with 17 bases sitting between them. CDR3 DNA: TGCGCCAGCAGTGAGTCCACGAGGGAAGTGGCGGACATTCAGTACTTC. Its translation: CASSESTREVADIQYF.

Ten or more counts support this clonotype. The DNA for the CDR3 is TGCGCCAGCAGGTTCACAGATACGCAGTATTTT. Translation gives CASRFTDTQYF. The chain carries TRBV10-2 and TRBJ2-3; D is undetermined. Germline V CDR1 and CDR2: WSHSY, SAAADI. The germline V and J ends were trimmed by 6 bases and 2 bases, with 3 bases remaining between them. The CDR3 has 11 amino acids.

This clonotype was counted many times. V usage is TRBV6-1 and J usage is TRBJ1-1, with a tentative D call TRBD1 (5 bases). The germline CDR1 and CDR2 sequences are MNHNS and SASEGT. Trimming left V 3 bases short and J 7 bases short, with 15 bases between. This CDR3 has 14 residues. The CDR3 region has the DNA TGTGCCAGCAGTGAGCATTTAGGGGTCTATGAAGCTTTCTTT. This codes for CASSEHLGVYEAFF.

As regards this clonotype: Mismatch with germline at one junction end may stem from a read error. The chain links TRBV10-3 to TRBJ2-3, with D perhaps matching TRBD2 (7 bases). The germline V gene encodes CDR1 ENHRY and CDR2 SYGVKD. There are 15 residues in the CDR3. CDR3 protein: CGGGPGARDKDTQYF. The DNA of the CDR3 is TGTGGCGGGGGTCCAGGGGCCCGGGACAAAGATACCCAGTACTTT.

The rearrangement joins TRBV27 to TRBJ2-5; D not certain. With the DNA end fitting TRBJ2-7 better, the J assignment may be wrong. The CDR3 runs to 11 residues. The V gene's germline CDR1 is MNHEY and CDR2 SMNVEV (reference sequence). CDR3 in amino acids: CASMGTYEQYF. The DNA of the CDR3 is TGTGCCAGCATGGGGACCTACGAGCAGTACTTC.